This entry is about one TCR beta chain. This clonotype was observed a handful of times. No cognate antigen has been identified for it. Base qualities were left out, and no much larger clone turns up one base away. The data originate from a study of patients and donors after allogeneic stem cell transplantation (dated by TCRdb to 2020 to 2021). Libraries were constructed by RT-PCR. For sequencing, a NextSeq 550 was employed. TCRdb's own reprocessing of the public reads used fastp at Q25 and MiXCR and kept productive beta chains. Here each entry gathers all rows of one CDR3 protein and keeps the most common genes and DNA. The sample contains about 150,000 distinct CDR3 sequences, approximately 35% of them found a single time. The ten largest clones add up to about 50% of the sample. The CDR3, from cysteine to phenylalanine, totals 14 residues. Here the CDR3 DNA is all that survives: 42 bases in frame from base 1. Germline trimming: 7 bases from V, 5 bases from J; junction bases outside gene matches: 11. The germline V gene specifies SQVTM as CDR1 and ANQGSEA as CDR2.

The clonotype was recovered from a human donor who was either an allogeneic HSCT recipient or a stem cell or donor lymphocyte infusion donor (not recorded which). It is not recorded whose cells these are; they may come from a transplant donor. Recombination linked TRBV29-1 to TRBJ2-3, and 8 junctional nucleotides match TRBD1. The sequenced sample was blood, either unsorted or a sorted T cell fraction (not recorded which). The DNA sequence is as follows: TGCAGCGCCCTCCGGACAGGGTGGTTAGATACGCAGTATTTT. The resulting protein is CSALRTGWLDTQYF.